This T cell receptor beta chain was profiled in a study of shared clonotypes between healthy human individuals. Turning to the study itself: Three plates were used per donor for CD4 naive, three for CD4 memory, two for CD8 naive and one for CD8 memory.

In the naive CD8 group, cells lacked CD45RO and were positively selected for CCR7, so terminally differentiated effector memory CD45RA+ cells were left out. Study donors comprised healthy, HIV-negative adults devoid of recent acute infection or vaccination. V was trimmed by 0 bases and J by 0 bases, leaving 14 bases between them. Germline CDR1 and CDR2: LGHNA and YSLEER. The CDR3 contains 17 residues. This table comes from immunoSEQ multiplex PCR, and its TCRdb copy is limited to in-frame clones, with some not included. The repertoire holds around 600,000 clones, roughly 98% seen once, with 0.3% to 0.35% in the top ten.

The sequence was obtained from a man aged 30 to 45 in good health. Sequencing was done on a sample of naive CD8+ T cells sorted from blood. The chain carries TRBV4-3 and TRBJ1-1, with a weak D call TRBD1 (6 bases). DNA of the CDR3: TGCGCCAGCAGCCAAGAGTGGCGGGGGGCGATGAACACTGAAGCTTTCTTT. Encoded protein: CASSQEWRGAMNTEAFF.